This T cell receptor beta chain is from a study of identical twins (dated by TCRdb to 2016 to 2017). The study in broad terms: TCR alpha and beta repertoires from monozygotic twins, unrelated adults of various ages and cord blood were deep-sequenced to test whether fetal clonotypes persist. To rule out contamination, the twin experiments were replicated at different times with different library preparation protocols.

Libraries came from 5' RACE. The sequencer was an Illumina HiSeq 2000. Template switching introduced a universal primer binding site; the final cDNA contained a unique molecular identifier, enabling accurate counting of TCR cDNA molecules. Specific primers in the conserved constant-segment region were used to synthesize first-strand cDNA for TCR alpha and beta chains. To control for contamination, each cDNA library was double barcoded with a SMART-Mk sample barcode plus Illumina barcodes. TruSeq adapter sequences, together with Illumina sample barcodes, were added in two successive PCR steps. TCR alpha and beta cDNA libraries were sequenced on the Illumina HiSeq platform with custom primers. In the authors' own workflow: Unique molecular identifiers were extracted from raw reads with MiGEC, and CDR3 positions were determined with MiXCR. For each individual, recombination models were inferred using an EM algorithm with the repgenHMM and IGoR tools. The tcR package in R was used for shared clonotype analysis, with sharing normalized by the product of cloneset sizes. Out-of-frame nonproductive sequences were analyzed to study raw recombination free of thymic and clonal selection effects. TCRdb cleaned the public reads at Q25 with fastp, built clones with MiXCR and kept in-frame beta chains. Here each entry gathers all rows of one CDR3 protein and keeps the most common genes and DNA. The V and J calls and clone size come from TCRdb's table, not from the authors' own analysis. Within this sample are 350,000 or so distinct CDR3 sequences, with approximately 8.8% of them counted one time only. The ten largest make up 8% to 10% of the sample.

Of note for this clonotype: No cognate antigen has been identified for it. No much larger clone is present one base from it, and per-base qualities are unavailable.

Overall study outcomes, separate from this receptor: Because the same donors could not be followed over many years, the conclusions relied on cross-sectional statistical analysis. Compared with coincidental sharing between unrelated individuals, out-of-frame TCR alpha sequences shared between twins had an excess of sequences with low generation probability. Fewer insertions were carried by abundant cord blood beta clonotypes; a weaker similar trend was observed in young adult naive repertoires, while no such trend was observed in memory repertoires. Zero-insertion analyses could be partly confounded by invariant T cells such as MAIT and iNKT, though diverse VJ usage argued against such confounding for most clonotypes. Excess twin sharing in beta out-of-frame sequences was weaker because fewer shared sequences lowered the signal-to-noise ratio. In monozygotic twins, out-of-frame TCR alpha sharing was systematically underestimated by recombination models, although the models agreed with sharing between unrelated individuals.

From its cysteine to its phenylalanine, the CDR3 spans 15 amino acids. The kept DNA is CDR3 alone, 45 bases in frame from the first base. CDR1 and CDR2 are drawn from the germline V gene (reference sequence): MNHNY, SVGAGI. V lost 2 bases and J lost 6 bases; the stretch between them is 14 bases long. Every donor was a healthy Caucasian. The study also sequenced three unrelated non-twin adults: a male aged 18 to 30, a male aged 50 to 59 and a female aged 50 to 59. Miltenyi CD45RO+ enrichment and human naive T-cell isolation kits were used to isolate memory (CD45RO+) and naive T cells from PBMC. Sequencing was done on a sample of naive T cells sorted from blood. Read against the paper, the sample's cell subset or site label means: cells isolated with a human naive T-cell isolation kit. The rearrangement combines TRBV6-6 with TRBJ1-5; perhaps TRBD1 is the D gene, with 5 bases matching. This sequence originates from a woman aged 45-65 years in good health. The DNA sequence reads TGTGCCAGCAGTTACCTGGGGGTGACGAGTCAGCCCCAGCATTTT. It codes for CASSYLGVTSQPQHF.